The text below deals with one T cell receptor (beta chain). The antigen remains undetermined. This record comes from a study of cytomegalovirus exposure and HLA in healthy donors. Study outcomes and limitations: The authors listed 150 to 200 TCR beta chains as cytomegalovirus-associated.

The PCR made use of 60 Vbeta and 13 Jbeta primers. The table came from immunoSEQ multiplex PCR; TCRdb's copy has only in-frame clones and leaves some out. In the table there are about 97,000 clones, approximately 89% of which are singletons. The source is a man between 25 and 39 years old in good health and CMV-seronegative. The sample consisted of PBMCs.

The DNA of the CDR3 is TGTGCCAGTCAACTAGCGGATAGCACAGATACGCAGTATTTT. Its protein product is CASQLADSTDTQYF. The V and J genes are TRBV2 and TRBJ2-3; 8 bases are a match to TRBD2. Germline CDR1 is SNHLY and CDR2 is FYNNEI. V was pared by 9 bases and J by 0 bases, with 5 bases of the junction left unmatched. This CDR3 has 14 amino acids. Based on the CDR3 plus reference TRBV2 and TRBJ2-3, the full variable domain is EPEVTQTPSHQVTQMGQEVILRCVPISNHLYFYWYRQILGQKVEFLVSFYNNEISEKSEIFDDQFSVERPDGSNFTLKIRSTKLEDSAMYFCASQLADSTDTQYFGPGTRLTVL.